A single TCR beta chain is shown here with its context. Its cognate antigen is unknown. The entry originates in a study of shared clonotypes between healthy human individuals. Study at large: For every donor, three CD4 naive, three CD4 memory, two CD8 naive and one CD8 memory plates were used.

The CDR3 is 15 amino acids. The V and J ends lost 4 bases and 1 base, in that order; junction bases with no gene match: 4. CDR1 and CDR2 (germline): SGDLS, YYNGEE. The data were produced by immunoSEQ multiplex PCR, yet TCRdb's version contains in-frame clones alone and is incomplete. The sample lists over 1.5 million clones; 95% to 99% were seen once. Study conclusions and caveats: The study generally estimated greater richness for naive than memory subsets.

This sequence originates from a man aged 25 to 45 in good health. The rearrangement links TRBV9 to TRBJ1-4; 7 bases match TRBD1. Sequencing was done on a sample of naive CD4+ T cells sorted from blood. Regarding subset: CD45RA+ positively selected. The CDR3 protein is CASSPRQGTNEKLFF. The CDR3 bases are TGTGCCAGCAGCCCCCGACAGGGAACTAATGAAAAACTGTTTTTT.